The sequence of this TCR beta chain was determined in a study of T cells in Graves' hyperthyroidism and ophthalmopathy. Between the trimmed V and J ends, which lost 0 bases and 1 base, there was a span of 12 bases. Germline V lookup: CDR1 SGHVS, CDR2 FNYEAQ. The CDR3 is 16 amino acids. Isolation of PBMCs was performed on about 9.9 ml fresh peripheral blood. From RNA transcripts, TCR beta CDR3 regions were amplified. In the first-round RT-PCR of the TCR CDR3, the HTBI primer set was used. One entry per CDR3 protein, called by TCRdb with MiXCR from the multiplex PCR reads. In the table there are about 350,000 distinct CDR3 sequences, about a sixth of which are singletons. Findings and limits, study-wide: Ophthalmopathy onset followed model prediction by a median approximately 5.9 months. Most thyroid clonotypes that were expanded above 0.001 also turned up in blood.

On this clonotype: As yet, its antigen is unknown.

Sequencing was done on a sample of blood. The receptor was isolated from a woman between 40 and 55 years old with Graves' ophthalmopathy. The chain uses TRBV7-6 and TRBJ1-1; D unclear. CDR3 amino acids: CASSLASPGKNTEAFF. CDR3 bases: TGTGCCAGCAGCTTAGCGTCCCCCGGGAAGAACACTGAAGCTTTCTTT. The whole variable domain, filled in from reference TRBV7-6 and TRBJ1-1, reads GAGVSQSPRYKVTKRGQDVALRCDPISGHVSLYWYRQALGQGPEFLTYFNYEAQQDKSGLPNDRFSAERPEGSISTLTIQRTEQRDSAMYRCASSLASPGKNTEAFFGQGTRLTVV.